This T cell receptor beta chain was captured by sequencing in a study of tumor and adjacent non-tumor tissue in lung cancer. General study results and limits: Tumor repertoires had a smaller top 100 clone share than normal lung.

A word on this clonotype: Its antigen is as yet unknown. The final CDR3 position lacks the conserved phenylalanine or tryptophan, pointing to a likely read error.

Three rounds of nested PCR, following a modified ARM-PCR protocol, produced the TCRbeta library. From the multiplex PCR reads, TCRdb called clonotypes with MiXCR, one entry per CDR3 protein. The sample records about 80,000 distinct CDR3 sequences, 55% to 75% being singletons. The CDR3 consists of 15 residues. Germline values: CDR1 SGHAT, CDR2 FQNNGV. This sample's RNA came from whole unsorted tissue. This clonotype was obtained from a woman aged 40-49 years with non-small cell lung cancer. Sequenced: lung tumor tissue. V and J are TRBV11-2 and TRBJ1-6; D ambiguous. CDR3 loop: CASSLASANNSPLHS. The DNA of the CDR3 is TGTGCCAGCAGCTTAGCCTCGGCGAATAATTCACCTCTCCACTCT.